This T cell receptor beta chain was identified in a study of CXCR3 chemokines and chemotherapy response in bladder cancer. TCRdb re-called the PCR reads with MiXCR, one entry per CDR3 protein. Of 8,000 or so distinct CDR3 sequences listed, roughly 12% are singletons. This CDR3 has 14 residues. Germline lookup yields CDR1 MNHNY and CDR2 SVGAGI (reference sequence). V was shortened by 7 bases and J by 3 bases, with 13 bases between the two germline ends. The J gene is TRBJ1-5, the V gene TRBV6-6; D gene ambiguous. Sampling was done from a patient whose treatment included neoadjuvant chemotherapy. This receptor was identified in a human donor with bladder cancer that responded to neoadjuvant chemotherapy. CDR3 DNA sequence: TGTGCCAGCAATTCGATCGGGCACAATCAGCCCCAGCATTTT. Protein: CASNSIGHNQPQHF.